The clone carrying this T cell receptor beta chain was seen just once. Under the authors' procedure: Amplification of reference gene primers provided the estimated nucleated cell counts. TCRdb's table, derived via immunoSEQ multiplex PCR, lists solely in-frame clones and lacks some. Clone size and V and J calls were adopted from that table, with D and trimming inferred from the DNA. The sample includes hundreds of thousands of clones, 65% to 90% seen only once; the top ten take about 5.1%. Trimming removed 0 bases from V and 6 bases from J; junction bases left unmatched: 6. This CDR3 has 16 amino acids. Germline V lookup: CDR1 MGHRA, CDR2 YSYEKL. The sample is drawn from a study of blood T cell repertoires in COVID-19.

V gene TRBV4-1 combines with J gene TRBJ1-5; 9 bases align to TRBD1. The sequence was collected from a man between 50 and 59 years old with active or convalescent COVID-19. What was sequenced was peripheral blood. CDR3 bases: TGCGCCAGCAGCCAAGAATGGGCACAGGGGGCTCAGCCCCAGCATTTT. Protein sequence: CASSQEWAQGAQPQHF.